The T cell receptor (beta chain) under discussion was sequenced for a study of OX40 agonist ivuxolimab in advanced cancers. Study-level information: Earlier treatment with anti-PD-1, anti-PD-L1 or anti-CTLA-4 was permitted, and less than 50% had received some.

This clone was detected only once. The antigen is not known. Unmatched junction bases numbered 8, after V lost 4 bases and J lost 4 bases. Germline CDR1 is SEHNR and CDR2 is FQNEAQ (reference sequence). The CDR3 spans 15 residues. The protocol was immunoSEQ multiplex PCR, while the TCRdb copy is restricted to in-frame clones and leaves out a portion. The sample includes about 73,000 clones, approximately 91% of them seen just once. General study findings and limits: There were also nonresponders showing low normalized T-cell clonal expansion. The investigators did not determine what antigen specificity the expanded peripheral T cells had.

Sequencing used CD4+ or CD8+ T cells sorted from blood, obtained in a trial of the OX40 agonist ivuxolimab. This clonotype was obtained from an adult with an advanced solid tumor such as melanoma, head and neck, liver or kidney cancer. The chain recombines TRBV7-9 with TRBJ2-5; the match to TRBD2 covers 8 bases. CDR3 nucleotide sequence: TGTGCCAGCAGCTCCAACGGGGGGGCAGGAGAGACCCAGTACTTC. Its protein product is CASSSNGGAGETQYF. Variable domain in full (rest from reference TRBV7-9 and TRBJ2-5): DTGVSQNPRHKITKRGQNVTFRCDPISEHNRLYWYRQTLGQGPEFLTYFQNEAQLEKSRLLSDRFSAERPKGSFSTLEIQRTEQGDSAMYLCASSSNGGAGETQYFGPGTRLLVL.